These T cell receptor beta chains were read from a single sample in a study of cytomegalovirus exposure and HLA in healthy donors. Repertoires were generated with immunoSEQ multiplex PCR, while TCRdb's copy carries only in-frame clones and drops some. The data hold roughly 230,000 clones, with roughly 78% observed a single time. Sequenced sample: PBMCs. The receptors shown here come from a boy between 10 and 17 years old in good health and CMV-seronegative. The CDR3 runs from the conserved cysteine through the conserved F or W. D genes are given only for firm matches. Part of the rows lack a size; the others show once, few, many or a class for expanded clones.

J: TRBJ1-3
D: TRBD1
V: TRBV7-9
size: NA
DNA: TGTGCCAGCAGCCAGGGACAGGCGGGAGGAAACACCATATATTTT
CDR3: CASSQGQAGGNTIYF

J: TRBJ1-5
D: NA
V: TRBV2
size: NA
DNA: TGTGCCAGCAGTGAAGTTGGGAGTGGGAATCAGCCCCAGCATTTT
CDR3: CASSEVGSGNQPQHF

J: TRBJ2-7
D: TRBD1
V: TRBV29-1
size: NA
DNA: TGCAGCGTGGGACCGGGACAGGGGTTCTACGAGCAGTACTTC
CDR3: CSVGPGQGFYEQYF

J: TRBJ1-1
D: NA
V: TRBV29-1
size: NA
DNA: TGCAGCGTTGATGGGAGTTTGAACACTGAAGCTTTCTTT
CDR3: CSVDGSLNTEAFF

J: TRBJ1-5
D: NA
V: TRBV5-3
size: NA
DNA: TGTGCCAGAAGCTTCGAGGGTGGCAATCAGCCCCAGCATTTT
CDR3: CARSFEGGNQPQHF

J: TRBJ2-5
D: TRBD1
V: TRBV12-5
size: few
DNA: TGTGCTAGTGGTTCGGCCCCCGTGACAGGGCGGGAGACCCAGTACTTC
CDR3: CASGSAPVTGRETQYF

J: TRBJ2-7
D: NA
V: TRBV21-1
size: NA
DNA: TGTGCCAGCAGACCGGGGGGCGAAGGGGAAGGCCGGGGTGCCTACGAGCAGTACTTC
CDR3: CASRPGGEGEGRGAYEQYF

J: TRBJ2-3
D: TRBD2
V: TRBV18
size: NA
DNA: TGTGCCAGCTCACCACCCGGATGGACTAGCGGGACTTACGATACGCAGTATTTT
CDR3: CASSPPGWTSGTYDTQYF

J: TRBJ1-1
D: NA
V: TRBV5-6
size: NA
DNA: TGTGCCAGCAGCTTCCCGGGACAATTACCGAACACTGAAGCTTTCTTT
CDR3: CASSFPGQLPNTEAFF

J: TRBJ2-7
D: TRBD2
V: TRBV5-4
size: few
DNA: TGTGCCACCGGGACTAGCGGAGACTACGAGCAGTACTTC
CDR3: CATGTSGDYEQYF

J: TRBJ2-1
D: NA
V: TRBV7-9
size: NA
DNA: TGTGCCAGCAGCTTCGGGTCTAGCAGGAATGAGCAGTTCTTC
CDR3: CASSFGSSRNEQFF

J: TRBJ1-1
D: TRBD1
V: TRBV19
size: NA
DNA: TGTGCCAGTAGTATTTGGGGACAGGGGAACACTGAAGCTTTCTTT
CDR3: CASSIWGQGNTEAFF